Shown below are 28 T cell receptor beta chains from a single sample sequenced in a study of blood T cell repertoires in COVID-19. The assay was immunoSEQ multiplex PCR, and TCRdb's table has in-frame clones only and misses some. The profile shows 100,000 or so clones, around nine tenths of them singletons. Specimen: peripheral blood. The receptor source for this set is a woman aged 45 to 65 with COVID-19, enrolled during active disease.

The chain joins TRBV28 to TRBJ2-3; TRBD2 matches at 11 bases. The germline gives CDR1 MDHEN, CDR2 SYDVKM. The CDR3 spans 15 residues. V lost 8 bases, J lost 0 bases, and 4 bases stayed unmatched. The CDR3 DNA reads as TGTGCCAGCGGTAGCGGGGGGGCTAGCACAGATACGCAGTATTTT. It encodes CASGSGGASTDTQYF.

J is TRBJ2-5 and V is TRBV7-2, with D perhaps matching TRBD1 (6 bases). The germline CDR1 and CDR2 sequences are SGHTA and FQGNSA. V dropped 2 bases and J dropped 5 bases, with 18 bases sitting between them. The CDR3 sequence is 16 residues long. The CDR3 nucleotides are TGTGCCAGCAGCTTAAATAGAATAGGGGGTAGGGAGACCCAGTACTTC. It encodes CASSLNRIGGRETQYF.

The V and J genes are TRBV6-6 and TRBJ1-4, with TRBD1 matching over 7 bases. The CDR3 is 15 amino acids. The V and J ends lost 4 bases and 3 bases, in that order; junction bases with no gene match: 5. Germline CDR1 is MNHNY and CDR2 is SVGAGI (reference sequence). The CDR3 nucleotides are TGTGCCAGCAGTTTCCTGGGACAGCCTAATGAAAAACTGTTTTTT. Its protein is CASSFLGQPNEKLFF.

The V gene is TRBV19, the J gene TRBJ2-2, with a possible D match to TRBD2 (5 bases). CDR1 is LNHDA, CDR2 SQIVND, per germline (reference sequence). The V end lost 3 bases, the J end lost 0 bases, and 23 bases lay between the germline ends. The CDR3 is 20 amino acids. The CDR3 protein is CASSIEQTSGLHANTGELFF. The CDR3 nucleotides read TGTGCCAGTAGTATTGAACAAACGAGCGGCCTACACGCGAACACCGGGGAGCTGTTTTTT.

The CDR3 loop reads CASRRDWAAGELFF. The CDR3 bases are TGTGCAAGTCGTCGGGACTGGGCGGCTGGGGAGCTGTTTTTT. The V and J genes are TRBV12-2 and TRBJ2-2; TRBD2 is taken as the D call from the table, unchecked against the DNA. TRBV12-2 is termed a pseudogene. CDR3 length equals 14 residues.

This clone was detected once. The chain links TRBV15 to TRBJ2-2, with D perhaps TRBD2 (5 bases). The CDR3 is 15 amino acids. Trimming left V 5 bases short and J 5 bases short, with 15 bases between. Germline CDR1 and CDR2: LNHNV and YYDKDF (reference sequence). As DNA, the CDR3 is TGTGCCACCAGCCGGGTAGCTAGGAGGACCGGGGAGCTGTTTTTT. It yields the protein CATSRVARRTGELFF.

The V and J genes are TRBV12-3 or TRBV12-4 and TRBJ1-2, with D possibly TRBD1 on 5 matching bases. Trimming cost V 3 bases and J 2 bases, with 7 bases left between them. CDR3 size: 13 residues. Here the CDR3 reads CASSFDSNYGYTF. As DNA, the CDR3 is TGTGCCAGCAGTTTTGACAGCAACTATGGCTACACCTTC.

The chain has TRBV5-1 and TRBJ1-6, with TRBD1 matching 9 bases. The CDR3 runs to 16 residues. V shed 0 bases and J 6 bases; nucleotides not matched to a gene: 4. Germline V gives CDR1 SGHRS, CDR2 YFSETQ. The CDR3 sequence: CASSLDPGQGNSPLHF. DNA for the CDR3: TGCGCCAGCAGCTTGGACCCGGGACAGGGTAATTCACCCCTCCACTTT.

This sequence joins TRBV4-2 and TRBJ2-2; 14 bases align to TRBD2. CDR1 LGHNA and CDR2 YNFKEQ come from the germline V gene. The CDR3 spans 17 residues. V was clipped by 4 bases and J by 3 bases; unmatched bases: 4. CDR3 in DNA: TGTGCCAGCAGCCCGCGACTAGCGGGGGGGGACACCGGGGAGCTGTTTTTT. This encodes CASSPRLAGGDTGELFF.

This rearrangement joins TRBV4-1 to TRBJ1-2; perhaps TRBD1 as D (5 bases). In germline, CDR1 is MGHRA, CDR2 YSYEKL. This CDR3 is 16 amino acids long. Trimming removed 1 base at V and 4 bases at J, with 16 bases between. Here the CDR3 DNA reads TGCGCCAGCAGCCAAGCCGGGGGGAAACTGGCCTATGGCTACACCTTC. It is translated as CASSQAGGKLAYGYTF.

The CDR3 reads CASARGQGGNTIYF. CDR3 DNA: TGCGCCAGCGCTCGGGGACAGGGAGGAAACACCATATATTTT. The chain links TRBV5-1 to TRBJ1-3, with 9 bases fitting TRBD1. The length of the CDR3 is 14 residues. Trimming cost V 7 bases and J 4 bases; bases outside gene matches: 6. Germline V gene lookup returns CDR1 SGHRS and CDR2 YFSETQ.

This chain uses TRBV7-3 with TRBJ2-2; D may be TRBD1 (6 bases). Germline V gene data show CDR1 as SGHTA and CDR2 as FQGTGA. CDR3 length equals 14 residues. Trimming left V 2 bases short and J 7 bases short, with 11 bases between. This CDR3 reads CASSLEQGGGELFF. The CDR3 region has the DNA TGTGCCAGCAGCTTAGAACAGGGTGGCGGGGAGCTGTTTTTT. Using reference TRBV7-3 and TRBJ2-2 for the parts outside the CDR3, the full variable domain is GAGVSQTPSNKVTEKGKYVELRCDPISGHTALYWYRQSLGQGPEFLIYFQGTGAADDSGLPNDRFFAVRPEGSVSTLKIQRTERGDSAVYLCASSLEQGGGELFFGEGSRLTVL.

The chain carries TRBV19 and TRBJ1-1; D uncertain. The CDR3 sequence is 17 residues long. The V end was cut by 5 bases, the J end by 1 base, with 20 bases between. Looked up from germline, CDR1 is LNHDA and CDR2 is SQIVND (reference sequence). The CDR3 loop reads CASSPREGATENTEAFF. CDR3 DNA sequence: TGTGCCAGTAGTCCCCGGGAAGGCGCCACTGAGAACACTGAAGCTTTCTTT.

The V call is TRBV19, the J call TRBJ2-2; 10 bases fit TRBD1. J gave up 2 bases and V 3 bases, and 6 bases lay outside the gene matches. This CDR3 comprises 17 residues. Germline loops: CDR1 LNHDA, CDR2 SQIVND (reference sequence). CDR3 nucleotide sequence: TGTGCCAGTAGTATGGGACAGGGGTTCTTCAACACCGGGGAGCTGTTTTTT. Encoded protein: CASSMGQGFFNTGELFF.

The chain has TRBV27 and TRBJ1-3; perhaps TRBD1 as D (5 bases). Trimming pared 0 bases from V and 2 bases from J, leaving 11 bases between. CDR1 and CDR2 from the germline V gene are MNHEY and SMNVEV (reference sequence). CDR3 size: 16 residues. The CDR3 bases are TGTGCCAGCAGTTTATCGAGGGGAGGAGCTGGAAACACCATATATTTT. Its protein product is CASSLSRGGAGNTIYF.

The chain has TRBV5-1 and TRBJ2-4; D unclear. V lost 0 bases and J 6 bases, leaving 4 bases between the germline ends. The CDR3 has 12 amino acids. CDR1 is SGHRS and CDR2 is YFSETQ in the germline V gene. CDR3 amino acids: CASSLDRNIQYF. CDR3 sequence (DNA): TGCGCCAGCAGCTTGGACAGAAACATTCAGTACTTC.

This chain uses TRBV5-6 with TRBJ1-5; D is uncertain. V was shortened by 4 bases and J by 3 bases, with 14 bases between the two germline ends. CDR1 and CDR2 (germline): SGHDT, YYEEEE. The CDR3 is made up of 15 amino acids. The CDR3 loop reads CASSRGGYNNQPQHF. Written as DNA, the CDR3 is TGTGCCAGCAGCCGGGGTGGTTATAACAATCAGCCCCAGCATTTT.

The V call is TRBV15, the J call TRBJ1-1; TRBD1 is a possible D gene (6 bases). CDR3 length: 16 amino acids. Trimming left V 2 bases short and J 4 bases short, with 17 bases between. Looked up from germline, CDR1 is LNHNV and CDR2 is YYDKDF (reference sequence). The CDR3 DNA follows: TGTGCCACCAGCAGATTCCCCGCAGGGGTGAGCACTGAAGCTTTCTTT. It codes for CATSRFPAGVSTEAFF.

V is TRBV19 and J is TRBJ1-5; D is possibly TRBD1 (6 bases). This CDR3 contains 15 residues. V lost 3 bases and J 6 bases, leaving 15 bases between the germline ends. In germline, CDR1 is LNHDA, CDR2 SQIVND (reference sequence). The CDR3 coding sequence is TGTGCCAGTAGTATTGTAAAGGGGGGGATTCAGCCCCAGCATTTT. Its protein is CASSIVKGGIQPQHF.

The sample holds one count of this clone. The V and J genes are TRBV28 and TRBJ2-1; 7 positions agree with TRBD1. With V trimmed by 2 bases and J by 8 bases, 12 bases remained unmatched. Germline CDR1 MDHEN, CDR2 SYDVKM. This CDR3 comprises 16 residues. The CDR3 sequence is CASSLPSLQGRHEQFF. The CDR3 DNA reads as TGTGCCAGCAGTTTACCTTCCCTACAGGGGAGACATGAGCAGTTCTTC.

This clone was counted a single time. V usage is TRBV19 and J usage is TRBJ2-7, with 13 positions matching TRBD2. The V gene's germline CDR1 is LNHDA and CDR2 SQIVND (reference sequence). The CDR3 sequence is 12 residues long. J gave up 5 bases and V 8 bases, and 0 bases lay outside the gene matches. The CDR3 DNA reads as TGTGCCAGTGGACTAGCGGGGGACGAGCAGTACTTC. Protein sequence: CASGLAGDEQYF.

This clone appeared a single time. Here the CDR3 reads CASSLALGEPQHF. In nucleotides, the CDR3 is TGTGCCAGCAGCTTAGCGTTAGGAGAGCCCCAGCATTTT. The V gene is TRBV7-2, the J gene TRBJ1-5; D is undetermined. This CDR3 is built from 13 residues. Germline values: CDR1 SGHTA, CDR2 FQGNSA. Deletions cut 0 bases from V and 8 bases from J, with 8 bases between.

This sequence joins TRBV29-1 and TRBJ2-3; D is unclear. V shed 7 bases and J shed 7 bases, with 21 bases lying between them. The CDR3 has 14 amino acids. Germline CDR1 SQVTM, CDR2 ANQGSEA. The CDR3 DNA reads TGCAGCGGTGAGGTATGGGCCGAGACGAATACGCAGTATTTT. This sequence encodes CSGEVWAETNTQYF.

This chain links TRBV12-3 or TRBV12-4 with TRBJ2-1, with TRBD2 matching 7 bases. The CDR3 is 12 residues long. V trimming: 2 bases; J trimming: 10 bases; junction bases outside the gene matches: 2. The CDR3 DNA follows: TGTGCCAGCAGTTTATGGGGAGGGGAGCAGTTCTTC. The encoded protein is CASSLWGGEQFF.

The rearrangement uses TRBV19 and TRBJ2-3; 8 bases line up with TRBD1. The CDR3 has 14 residues. Trimming at V came to 4 bases and at J to 6 bases, leaving 6 bases not matched to a gene. The germline V gene encodes CDR1 LNHDA and CDR2 SQIVND (reference sequence). The CDR3 DNA is TGTGCCAGTAGTAGACAGGGGATAAGGGATACGCAGTATTTT. This codes for CASSRQGIRDTQYF.

This clone was detected once. The chain employs TRBV6-1 and TRBJ1-2; D call uncertain. This CDR3 contains 12 residues. V gave up 0 bases and J gave up 8 bases, with 7 bases separating them. Germline assignment: CDR1 MNHNS and CDR2 SASEGT. CDR3 sequence (DNA): TGTGCCAGCAGTGAAGCGGAGCGGGGCTACACCTTC. Its translation: CASSEAERGYTF.

The rearrangement uses TRBV7-2 and TRBJ2-5; 7 bases map to TRBD1. The germline CDR1 and CDR2 sequences are SGHTA and FQGNSA. V lost 0 bases and J lost 1; bases outside the gene matches: 2. The CDR3 has 15 residues. CDR3 coding DNA: TGTGCCAGCAGCTTAGCTGGGACAGTCCAAGAGACCCAGTACTTC. Its translation is CASSLAGTVQETQYF. Full variable domain (remainder filled in from reference TRBV7-2 and TRBJ2-5): GAGVSQSPSNKVTEKGKDVELRCDPISGHTALYWYRQSLGQGLEFLIYFQGNSAPDKSGLPSDRFSAERTGGSVSTLTIQRTQQEDSAVYLCASSLAGTVQETQYFGPGTRLLVL.

This rearrangement joins TRBV5-1 to TRBJ2-2, with 8 bases identical to TRBD2. The CDR3 is 16 residues long. The junction had 3 bases not matched to a gene; V was cut back by 1 base and J by 1 base. CDR1 is SGHRS and CDR2 is YFSETQ in the germline V gene. The CDR3 coding sequence is TGCGCCAGCAGCTTGCCACTAGCGGTGAACACCGGGGAGCTGTTTTTT. This codes for CASSLPLAVNTGELFF.